The rows below give T cell receptor beta chains drawn from one sample of a study of blood T cell repertoires in COVID-19. The data were produced by immunoSEQ multiplex PCR, yet TCRdb's version contains in-frame clones alone and is incomplete. Of 35,000 to 50,000 clones in the sample, more than 80% were seen once. The material sequenced was peripheral blood. The source is a man aged 55 to 70 with acute or convalescent COVID-19. CDR3s include the opening cysteine and the closing phenylalanine or tryptophan. Fields, in order: D gene, V gene, clone size, J gene, CDR3 protein, CDR3 DNA. The D gene is left open where the match is weak. Some rows have no size entry. The others give once, few or many, or a class for an expanded clone.

>TRBD2|TRBV28|.|TRBJ2-3
CASSQGLAVSRDTQYF
TGTGCCAGCAGCCAGGGACTAGCAGTCTCAAGGGATACGCAGTATTTT
>.|TRBV2|.|TRBJ2-3
CASSARLPRDTQYF
TGTGCCAGCAGCGCCAGACTTCCCCGGGATACGCAGTATTTT
>.|TRBV9|.|TRBJ1-2
CASNPGGTANYGYTF
TGTGCCAGCAACCCGGGGGGCACCGCTAACTATGGCTACACCTTC
>TRBD2|TRBV7-2|.|TRBJ2-3
CASSLERGAGTQYF
TGTGCCAGCAGCCTTGAGCGGGGGGCCGGTACGCAGTATTTT
>TRBD1|TRBV7-2|few|TRBJ1-5
CAPGQGVRENQPQHF
TGTGCCCCGGGACAGGGGGTTCGGGAGAATCAGCCCCAGCATTTT
>.|TRBV5-1|.|TRBJ1-2
CASSSDPGGYTF
TGCGCCAGCAGCTCCGATCCAGGGGGCTACACCTTC
>TRBD2|TRBV5-1|.|TRBJ2-3
CASSPTSGTSTDTQYF
TGCGCCAGCAGCCCGACTAGCGGGACAAGCACAGATACGCAGTATTTT
>.|TRBV6-2/TRBV6-3|.|TRBJ1-1
CASSYSRIQNTEAFF
TGTGCCAGCAGTTACAGTAGAATTCAGAACACTGAAGCTTTCTTT
>.|TRBV4-3|once|TRBJ1-1
CASSQDTGTPNTEAFF
TGCGCCAGCAGCCAAGATACCGGGACTCCTAACACTGAAGCTTTCTTT
>.|TRBV27|.|TRBJ2-1
CASSLSVDIEEQFF
TGTGCCAGCAGTTTATCTGTGGACATTGAGGAGCAGTTCTTC
>.|TRBV5-5|.|TRBJ1-6
CASRQGGSPLHF
TGTGCCAGCAGACAGGGTGGCTCACCCCTCCACTTT
>TRBD2|TRBV14|once|TRBJ2-3
CASSQQLAGVVSSTDTQYF
TGTGCCAGCAGCCAACAACTAGCGGGAGTGGTCTCTAGCACAGATACGCAGTATTTT
>.|TRBV28|.|TRBJ1-2
CASSSGYGYTF
TGTGCCAGCAGTTCGGGCTATGGCTACACCTTC
>.|TRBV4-1|.|TRBJ1-2
CASSQVGQGPNYGYTF
TGCGCCAGCAGCCAAGTGGGGCAGGGGCCCAACTATGGCTACACCTTC
>.|TRBV7-2|.|TRBJ1-2
CASSLAGRSGYTF
TGTGCCAGCAGCTTAGCGGGGCGGAGTGGCTACACCTTC
>.|TRBV12-2|.|TRBJ1-5
CASRFGQPQHF
TGTGCAAGTCGCTTCGGTCAGCCCCAGCATTTT
>.|TRBV18|once|TRBJ1-2
CASSPDGQIYGYTF
TGTGCCAGCTCGCCCGACGGACAGATTTATGGCTACACCTTC
>TRBD1|TRBV7-9|.|TRBJ1-2
CASSSWTGEDYGYTF
TGTGCCAGCAGCTCCTGGACAGGGGAGGACTATGGCTACACCTTC
>TRBD1|TRBV19|.|TRBJ2-2
CATKSVTGGAGELFF
TGTGCCACCAAGAGCGTGACAGGGGGGGCCGGGGAGCTGTTTTTT
>.|TRBV5-6|.|TRBJ1-3
CASTRLSTGNTIYF
TGTGCCAGCACCCGTCTAAGTACCGGAAACACCATATATTTT
>.|TRBV12-3/TRBV12-4|few|TRBJ1-1
CASRYTGNTEAFF
TGTGCCAGCAGATATACAGGGAACACTGAAGCTTTCTTT
>TRBD2|TRBV5-4|few|TRBJ2-2
CASSPTSGGNTGELFF
TGTGCCAGCAGCCCAACTAGCGGGGGAAACACCGGGGAGCTGTTTTTT
>.|TRBV28|.|TRBJ2-7
CASSKPGEQYF
TGTGCCAGCAGTAAACCGGGCGAGCAGTACTTC
>.|TRBV6-5|.|TRBJ2-2
CASRDTGSTGELFF
TGTGCCAGCAGGGATACAGGGTCCACCGGGGAGCTGTTTTTT
>.|TRBV7-2|.|TRBJ2-5
CASSLAGASETQYF
TGTGCCAGCAGCTTAGCGGGGGCGTCAGAGACCCAGTACTTC
>.|TRBV28|.|TRBJ1-5
CASSLSGYQPQHF
TGTGCCAGCAGTTTATCAGGGTATCAGCCCCAGCATTTT
>TRBD1|TRBV7-2|few|TRBJ1-2
CASSLVRDRNYGYTF
TGTGCCAGCAGCTTAGTCCGGGACAGGAACTATGGCTACACCTTC
>TRBD2|TRBV24-1|.|TRBJ2-1
CATSDFAGGSYNEQFF
TGTGCCACCAGTGATTTTGCGGGAGGCTCCTACAATGAGCAGTTCTTC
>TRBD1|TRBV3-1/TRBV3-2|.|TRBJ1-4
CASSHPGTVEKLFF
TGTGCCAGCAGCCACCCCGGGACAGTTGAAAAACTGTTTTTT
>.|TRBV27|.|TRBJ2-1
CASRGVGGAYNEQFF
TGTGCCAGCAGGGGGGTGGGCGGGGCCTACAATGAGCAGTTCTTC
>TRBD2|TRBV7-9|.|TRBJ2-7
CASSPASGRAIGQYF
TGTGCCAGCAGCCCCGCTAGCGGGAGGGCCATAGGGCAGTACTTC
>TRBD2|TRBV7-2|.|TRBJ2-5
CASSLVGSAGGQETQYF
TGTGCCAGCAGCTTAGTAGGGTCGGCGGGGGGGCAAGAGACCCAGTACTTC
>.|TRBV28|.|TRBJ1-4
CASSLAGISGKLFF
TGTGCCAGCAGTTTAGCAGGGATATCAGGAAAACTGTTTTTT
>.|TRBV5-6|few|TRBJ2-3
CASSLSGSLRTDTQYF
TGTGCCAGCAGCTTGTCTGGGAGTTTAAGGACAGATACGCAGTATTTT
>.|TRBV9|.|TRBJ2-5
CASSVRHSETQYF
TGTGCCAGCAGCGTCCGACACTCGGAGACCCAGTACTTC
>.|TRBV7-9|.|TRBJ1-2
CASSLGVSYGYTF
TGTGCCAGCAGCTTAGGTGTTAGCTATGGCTACACCTTC
>.|TRBV27|.|TRBJ2-7
CASRLQVSGSYEQYF
TGTGCCAGCAGATTACAGGTTTCAGGGTCCTACGAGCAGTACTTC
>TRBD2|TRBV3-1/TRBV3-2|.|TRBJ2-1
CASSQDLLAGGNEQFF
TGTGCCAGCAGCCAAGATTTACTAGCGGGAGGGAATGAGCAGTTCTTC
>.|TRBV7-8|.|TRBJ1-5
CASSLEVGGYSNQPQHF
TGTGCCAGCAGCTTAGAGGTGGGGGGTTATAGCAATCAGCCCCAGCATTTT
>.|TRBV4-1|.|TRBJ2-1
CASSQAGWSEQFF
TGCGCCAGCAGCCAAGCTGGCTGGAGTGAGCAGTTCTTC
>TRBD2|TRBV20-1|.|TRBJ2-3
CSASASGTRADTQYF
TGCAGTGCTAGTGCTAGCGGGACGAGAGCAGATACGCAGTATTTT
>TRBD2|TRBV20-1|.|TRBJ2-3
CSARGAGEGF
TGCAGTGCTAGGGGAGCGGGAGAGGGTTTT
>.|TRBV10-2|.|TRBJ1-2
CASSESIAVAGGGYTF
TGCGCCAGCAGTGAGTCGATAGCGGTGGCCGGCGGGGGCTACACCTTC
>TRBD1|TRBV6-5|.|TRBJ1-3
CASSPGTDGNTIYF
TGTGCCAGCAGTCCGGGGACAGATGGAAACACCATATATTTT
>.|TRBV11-3|few|TRBJ2-7
CASSLGTTGEQYF
TGTGCCAGCAGCTTAGGCACAACGGGAGAGCAGTACTTC
>.|TRBV6-5|.|TRBJ1-6
CASSSEGSDSPLHF
TGTGCCAGCAGCTCGGAGGGCTCCGATTCACCCCTCCACTTT
>TRBD1|TRBV4-1|few|TRBJ2-2
CASSPVLGGDQTGELFF
TGCGCCAGCAGCCCAGTATTAGGGGGCGATCAAACCGGGGAGCTGTTTTTT
>.|TRBV4-1|.|TRBJ2-5
CAIRPGRHQETQYF
TGCGCCATCCGCCCAGGGAGGCACCAAGAGACCCAGTACTTC
>TRBD2|TRBV7-2|.|TRBJ2-1
CASSLVKPGGNNEQFF
TGTGCCAGCAGCTTAGTAAAGCCGGGGGGGAACAATGAGCAGTTCTTC
>TRBD1|TRBV7-8|.|TRBJ2-7
CASSSDNRGEQYF
TGTGCCAGCAGCTCCGATAACAGGGGCGAGCAGTACTTC
>.|TRBV30|.|TRBJ1-1
CAWNPQGNTEAFF
TGTGCCTGGAACCCCCAGGGGAACACTGAAGCTTTCTTT
>TRBD1|TRBV27|.|TRBJ2-7
CASAPKGQGLDEQYF
TGTGCCAGCGCTCCGAAGGGACAGGGGCTTGACGAGCAGTACTTC
>.|TRBV15|.|TRBJ1-5
CATSPGRQVVYQPQHF
TGTGCCACCAGCCCAGGTCGACAGGTGGTTTATCAGCCCCAGCATTTT
>.|TRBV24-1|.|TRBJ2-1
CATSKRGRDEQFF
TGTGCCACCAGTAAGAGAGGGAGAGATGAGCAGTTCTTC